A selection of T cell receptor beta chains follows, all from one sample in a study of Ad26.COV2.S vaccination and SARS-CoV-2 variants. Measured with immunoSEQ multiplex PCR; TCRdb has only the in-frame clones, and not every one. The sample has some 480,000 clones; 87% are singletons. This sample comprised peripheral blood, obtained in a trial of Ad26.COV2.S vaccine versus placebo. The receptors shown here come from a person aged 18-65 years who received the Ad26.COV2.S COVID-19 vaccine or a placebo. The CDR3 runs from the conserved cysteine through the conserved F or W. Fields, in order: clone size, D gene, V gene, J gene, CDR3 protein, CDR3 DNA. D genes are given only for firm matches. The size of a clone is reported for some rows only, either as once, few or many, or as a class for expanded clones.

once	NA	TRBV6-6	TRBJ2-4	CASSPGQNIQYF	TGTGCCAGCAGTCCCGGCCAAAACATTCAGTACTTC
NA	TRBD1	TRBV18	TRBJ1-5	CASSPPGTGINQPQHF	TGTGCCAGCTCACCACCGGGGACAGGGATCAATCAGCCCCAGCATTTT
NA	TRBD1	TRBV7-9	TRBJ2-3	CASSRTGPTDTQYF	TGTGCCAGCAGCCGGACAGGTCCCACAGATACGCAGTATTTT
few	NA	TRBV10-1	TRBJ1-2	CASSHLKVYGYTF	TGCGCCAGCAGCCACCTAAAAGTCTATGGCTACACCTTC
NA	NA	TRBV6-5	TRBJ2-2	CASNPGTVNTGELFF	TGTGCCAGCAACCCCGGGACGGTGAACACCGGGGAGCTGTTTTTT
few	NA	TRBV12-3/TRBV12-4	TRBJ1-5	CASSLESNQPQHF	TGTGCCAGCAGTTTAGAGAGCAATCAGCCCCAGCATTTT
NA	NA	TRBV13	TRBJ2-1	CASSSSPTSSYNEQFF	TGTGCCAGCAGCTCCTCCCCAACGAGCTCCTACAATGAGCAGTTCTTC
NA	NA	TRBV30	TRBJ1-1	CAWSVRAGGTEAFF	TGTGCCTGGAGTGTCCGGGCTGGCGGCACTGAAGCTTTCTTT
NA	TRBD2	TRBV28	TRBJ2-2	CASSIPEAGTGELFF	TGTGCCAGCAGTATCCCCGAAGCGGGGACCGGGGAGCTGTTTTTT
NA	NA	TRBV5-6	TRBJ2-3	CASSVGPATSTDTQYF	TGTGCCAGCAGCGTGGGCCCTGCAACAAGCACAGATACGCAGTATTTT
NA	TRBD2	TRBV2	TRBJ2-3	CASSGGTSNTQYF	TGTGCCAGCAGTGGGGGGACTAGTAATACGCAGTATTTT
NA	NA	TRBV9	TRBJ1-6	CASSAAGRGNSPLHF	TGTGCCAGCAGCGCCGCTGGTCGGGGTAATTCACCCCTCCACTTT
NA	NA	TRBV19	TRBJ1-4	CASNMSLTNEKLFF	TGTGCCAGTAATATGTCCCTGACTAATGAAAAACTGTTTTTT
NA	NA	TRBV6-1	TRBJ1-5	CASSEIDGTWGQPQHF	TGTGCCAGCAGTGAAATTGACGGAACCTGGGGTCAGCCCCAGCATTTT
NA	TRBD2	TRBV27	TRBJ2-2	CASSSGLAEKWNTGELFF	TGTGCCAGCAGTTCCGGACTAGCGGAGAAGTGGAACACCGGGGAGCTGTTTTTT
NA	TRBD1	TRBV6-5	TRBJ1-1	CASSWGQEAFF	TGTGCCAGCAGTTGGGGACAGGAAGCTTTCTTT
NA	TRBD1	TRBV18	TRBJ2-3	CASSPLAGGLSDTQYF	TGTGCCAGCTCACCATTAGCAGGGGGCCTATCAGATACGCAGTATTTT
few	NA	TRBV2	TRBJ2-1	CASRGSTAGNNEQFF	TGTGCCAGCAGAGGGTCGACTGCAGGGAACAATGAGCAGTTCTTC
NA	NA	TRBV7-9	TRBJ1-5	CASSLDNQPQHF	TGTGCCAGCAGCCTTGACAATCAGCCCCAGCATTTT
NA	TRBD1	TRBV7-2	TRBJ2-2	CASTLGQINTGELFF	TGTGCCAGCACCTTGGGACAGATTAACACCGGGGAGCTGTTTTTT
NA	NA	TRBV30	TRBJ1-1	CAWSAGGRVVSNTEAFF	TGTGCCTGGAGTGCCGGGGGGCGAGTCGTATCGAACACTGAAGCTTTCTTT
NA	NA	TRBV18	TRBJ2-3	CASSLAGDTQYF	TGTGCCAGCTCATTGGCAGGCGATACGCAGTATTTT
NA	NA	TRBV24-1	TRBJ2-7	CATSDVFGEQYF	TGTGCCACCAGTGATGTCTTCGGCGAGCAGTACTTC
NA	NA	TRBV11-3	TRBJ2-1	CASSFRAGGGSEQFF	TGTGCCAGCAGCTTTCGAGCGGGCGGGGGCAGTGAGCAGTTCTTC
NA	NA	TRBV5-1	TRBJ1-2	CASSLGGEGGGYTF	TGCGCCAGCAGCTTGGGAGGTGAGGGAGGTGGCTACACCTTC
NA	NA	TRBV20-1	TRBJ2-5	CSASPTDRPQGQETQYF	TGCAGTGCTAGTCCAACGGATCGGCCCCAGGGACAAGAGACCCAGTACTTC
once	NA	TRBV19	TRBJ2-1	CATKGRRTGTYEQFF	TGTGCCACCAAGGGGCGGAGGACCGGCACCTATGAGCAGTTCTTC
NA	TRBD1	TRBV2	TRBJ1-1	CASRQGAGNTEAFF	TGTGCCAGCAGGCAGGGGGCCGGGAACACTGAAGCTTTCTTT
NA	TRBD2	TRBV4-2	TRBJ2-7	CASSQVNGVPGTTYEQYF	TGTGCCAGCAGCCAAGTAAATGGTGTGCCCGGGACTACCTACGAGCAGTACTTC
NA	NA	TRBV14	TRBJ2-5	CASSPRIWAETQYF	TGTGCCAGCAGCCCCCGGATTTGGGCGGAGACCCAGTACTTC
NA	NA	TRBV7-9	TRBJ1-3	CASSLSGIGNTIYF	TGTGCCAGCAGCTTAAGTGGGATCGGAAACACCATATATTTT
NA	TRBD1	TRBV6-6	TRBJ2-7	CASSYSKGQGSAVQYF	TGTGCCAGCAGTTACTCGAAGGGACAGGGATCCGCCGTGCAGTACTTC
NA	TRBD1	TRBV7-2	TRBJ2-7	CASSTGGYEQYF	TGTGCCAGCAGCACAGGGGGGTACGAGCAGTACTTC
NA	NA	TRBV19	TRBJ2-5	CASSRQVWETQYF	TGTGCCAGTAGTAGACAGGTGTGGGAGACCCAGTACTTC
NA	NA	TRBV27	TRBJ2-7	CASRSTYEQYF	TGTGCCAGCCGGAGCACCTACGAGCAGTACTTC
NA	NA	TRBV19	TRBJ1-3	CASSIPRDPGSGNTIYF	TGTGCCAGTAGTATCCCCAGGGACCCAGGATCTGGAAACACCATATATTTT
NA	TRBD1	TRBV5-1	TRBJ2-5	CASSISGTGQETQYF	TGCGCCAGCTCCATTTCCGGGACAGGGCAAGAGACCCAGTACTTC
NA	NA	TRBV9	TRBJ2-1	CASSVGAGRPFHEQFF	TGTGCCAGCAGCGTAGGGGCGGGACGCCCTTTCCATGAGCAGTTCTTC
once	NA	TRBV12-3/TRBV12-4	TRBJ2-1	CASSFSSNNEQFF	TGTGCCAGCAGTTTTAGTTCCAACAATGAGCAGTTCTTC
NA	TRBD1	TRBV19	TRBJ1-5	CASSNQRQGFGQPQHF	TGTGCCAGTAGTAATCAAAGACAGGGGTTCGGGCAGCCCCAGCATTTT
NA	NA	TRBV28	TRBJ1-6	CASSLMDMRTLHF	TGTGCCAGTTCTCTCATGGACATGAGAACCCTCCACTTT
once	NA	TRBV7-8	TRBJ1-1	CASSLVSPAGAAKTEAFF	TGTGCCAGCAGCTTAGTATCCCCCGCAGGGGCCGCGAAGACTGAAGCTTTCTTT
NA	NA	TRBV15	TRBJ2-1	CATSRDNSRDDEQFF	TGTGCCACCAGCAGAGATAACTCAAGGGACGATGAGCAGTTCTTC
NA	NA	TRBV10-3	TRBJ2-7	CAISEPQGPKAYEQYF	TGTGCCATCAGTGAGCCCCAGGGGCCGAAGGCCTACGAGCAGTACTTC
few	NA	TRBV7-9	TRBJ1-6	CASSIGQYNSPLHF	TGTGCCAGCAGCATTGGACAGTATAATTCACCCCTCCACTTT